This T cell receptor beta chain was observed in a study of metastatic and nonmetastatic thyroid tumors. As for the study in general: Across peripheral blood and tumor or nodule tissue samples taken from malignant and benign thyroid patients, the repertoires were compared with one another. Study outcomes and limitations: Malignant thyroid tumors reportedly exceeded benign nodules significantly in TCR beta diversity, with the difference appearing in blood and tumor.

Of note for this clone: As yet, its antigen is unknown.

Each patient came to thyroid surgery without any prior treatment (of any kind). TCRdb reanalyzed the PCR reads with MiXCR. The sample has around 13,000 clones; 12% are singletons. What was sequenced was blood. This clonotype originated in a female donor with papillary thyroid cancer or a benign thyroid nodule (not recorded which). Some clones in this sample may be carry-over from other donors' samples.

The CDR3 region is CASSITDTGELFF. The CDR3 nucleotides are TGTGCCAGCAGCATAACCGACACCGGGGAGCTGTTTTTT. The gene calls are TRBV5-6 and TRBJ2-2, with D uncertain. The CDR3 sequence is 13 residues long. Germline loops: CDR1 SGHDT, CDR2 YYEEEE. Deletions cut 4 bases from V and 3 bases from J, with 7 bases between.